This TCR beta chain is drawn from a study of T cell responses to AZD1222 COVID-19 vaccine. The CDR3 runs 16 residues. Trimming removed 3 bases from V and 2 bases from J; junction bases left unmatched: 5. From germline, CDR1 is KGHDR and CDR2 SFDVKD. In regard to this clone: As yet, its antigen is unknown.

Study results and limitations: Only six or seven AZD1222 recipients tested seropositive at baseline. The reported proportion of spike-specific TCRs targeting unmutated variant regions was nearly half.

TCRdb's table, derived via immunoSEQ multiplex PCR, lists solely in-frame clones and lacks some. The sample has about 85,000 clones, roughly 90% seen once. The chain carries TRBV24-1 and TRBJ2-3; TRBD1 matches 9 bases. The material was peripheral blood, obtained on day 0 of AZD1222 vaccination. The sequence came from an adult in good health. The CDR3 nucleotides are TGTGCCACCAGTGATCCCCGGGACAGGGTCACAGATACGCAGTATTTT. Protein product: CATSDPRDRVTDTQYF.